Presented here are 19 T cell receptor beta chains from one specimen sequenced in a study of beta chain features in type 1 diabetes. Since all of the isolated RNA was reverse transcribed, expressed TCRB transcripts were what got sequenced. This table comes from immunoSEQ multiplex PCR, and its TCRdb copy is limited to in-frame clones, with some not included. There are about 150,000 clones in the sample; 8.5% to 12% occur only once, and 1% to 1.5% lies in the top ten. The sample consisted of naive CD4+ T cells from blood. The receptors were sampled from a man younger than 35 in good health.

This clone was seen more than once but under ten times. The chain has TRBV5-6 and TRBJ1-6; 7 positions agree with TRBD1. J gave up 7 bases and V 2 bases, and 6 bases lay outside the gene matches. This CDR3 has 15 residues. Per the germline V gene, CDR1 is SGHDT and CDR2 is YYEEEE. As DNA, the CDR3 is TGTGCCAGCAGCTTAAGACAGGGCTGGAATTCACCCCTCCACTTT. It is translated as CASSLRQGWNSPLHF.

In DNA, the CDR3 is TGTGCCAGCAGTCCTTGGGGGACACAAGAGACCCAGTACTTC. This sequence encodes CASSPWGTQETQYF. The rearrangement links TRBV25-1 to TRBJ2-5, with D possibly TRBD1 on 6 matching bases. The CDR3 is 14 residues long. Trimming cost V 5 bases and J 2 bases, with 12 bases left between them. Looked up from germline, CDR1 is MGHDK and CDR2 is SYGVNS.

This clone was counted between two and nine times. CDR3: CASSQDRDPSTDTQYF. For the CDR3, the DNA is TGTGCCAGCAGCCAAGACAGAGACCCTAGCACAGATACGCAGTATTTT. The chain employs TRBV7-2 and TRBJ2-3, with D possibly matching TRBD1 (5 bases). This CDR3 is 16 amino acids long. CDR1 and CDR2 from the germline V gene are SGHTA and FQGNSA. The V end lost 5 bases, the J end lost 0 bases, and 15 bases lay between the germline ends.

V usage is TRBV7-9 and J usage is TRBJ2-3; D perhaps matches TRBD2 (6 bases). V was shortened by 1 base and J by 3 bases, with 11 bases between the two germline ends. Germline V lookup: CDR1 SEHNR, CDR2 FQNEAQ (reference sequence). The CDR3 sequence is 15 residues long. Written as DNA, the CDR3 is TGTGCCAGCAGCTTAGGGCCTGGGAGGACAGATACGCAGTATTTT. Translating it yields CASSLGPGRTDTQYF.

This clone appeared a single time. The chain links TRBV5-1 to TRBJ2-1; maybe TRBD1 (5 bases). The CDR3 is 15 residues long. CDR1 and CDR2 (germline): SGHRS, YFSETQ. V was cut by 3 bases and J by 2 bases, with 12 bases left in between. The CDR3 nucleotides are TGCGCCAGCAGCTCCCAGGGTAGTACCTACAATGAGCAGTTCTTC. Amino acids: CASSSQGSTYNEQFF.

The rearrangement joins TRBV7-9 to TRBJ2-1, with 7 bases aligning to TRBD2. The junction had 11 bases not matched to a gene; V was cut back by 5 bases and J by 7 bases. The germline CDR1 and CDR2 sequences are SEHNR and FQNEAQ (reference sequence). This CDR3 spans 15 amino acids. The CDR3 DNA follows: TGTGCCAGCAGCCTGTTCGCGGGGGTTAGTAATGAGCAGTTCTTC. Amino acids: CASSLFAGVSNEQFF.

This clone was picked up a small number of times. The rearrangement links TRBV15 to TRBJ1-2; D uncertain. V gave up 0 bases and J gave up 1 base, with 6 bases separating them. This CDR3 has 14 residues. The germline V gene has CDR1 LNHNV and CDR2 YYDKDF (reference sequence). The CDR3 DNA follows: TGTGCCACCAGCAGAGAAGCCCGTAACTATGGCTACACCTTC. Translated: CATSREARNYGYTF.

DNA for the CDR3: TGTGCCAGCAGCGCGGACAGGGGGATTCAGCCCCAGCATTTT. It encodes CASSADRGIQPQHF. The rearrangement uses TRBV7-2 and TRBJ1-5; TRBD1 aligns across 10 bases. The germline V gene has CDR1 SGHTA and CDR2 FQGNSA. Trimming took 5 bases from V and 6 from J; bases not matched to a gene: 4. The CDR3 extends over 14 amino acids.

This clone appeared many times. The rearrangement joins TRBV19 to TRBJ2-6; TRBD1 agrees at 7 bases. The ends lost 11 bases at V and 0 bases at J; junction bases unmatched: 4. This CDR3 contains 14 residues. Germline loops: CDR1 LNHDA, CDR2 SQIVND (reference sequence). In DNA, the CDR3 is TGTGCCGCGAGGGACAGCTCTGGGGCCAACGTCCTGACTTTC. Its translation: CAARDSSGANVLTF.

The CDR3 region is CASSPVRTSGYTDTQYF. The CDR3 DNA follows: TGTGCCAGCTCACCGGTAAGGACTAGCGGTTACACAGATACGCAGTATTTT. This chain connects TRBV18 to TRBJ2-3; 10 bases line up with TRBD2. V dropped 3 bases and J dropped 2; count of bases not matched to a gene: 8. CDR1 and CDR2 from the germline V gene are KGHSH and LQKENI. The CDR3 is made up of 17 amino acids.

This chain links TRBV5-1 with TRBJ2-3; weak D call: TRBD1 (5 bases). This CDR3 contains 14 residues. V lost 2 bases and J lost 2, with 9 bases in between. Germline V gene data show CDR1 as SGHRS and CDR2 as YFSETQ. CDR3 residues: CASSLLGPTDTQYF. CDR3 DNA: TGCGCCAGCAGCTTACTGGGGCCCACAGATACGCAGTATTTT.

This chain joins TRBV7-2 and TRBJ2-3; 13 bases align to TRBD2. The germline V gene encodes CDR1 SGHTA and CDR2 FQGNSA. The trim removed 0 bases at V and 2 bases at J, leaving 2 bases unmatched. The CDR3 is 17 residues long. CDR3 in amino acids: CASSLAGTSGATDTQYF. CDR3 in DNA: TGTGCCAGCAGCTTAGCTGGGACTAGCGGGGCCACAGATACGCAGTATTTT.

This clone was observed at least ten times. The chain recombines TRBV7-9 with TRBJ2-2; D gene uncertain. V was trimmed by 2 bases and J by 7 bases, leaving 5 bases between them. This CDR3 contains 12 residues. Per the germline V gene, CDR1 is SEHNR and CDR2 is FQNEAQ (reference sequence). For the CDR3, the DNA is TGTGCCAGCAGCTTATCCGGCGGGGAGCTGTTTTTT. This sequence encodes CASSLSGGELFF.

In its sample, this clone was seen a few times. The chain combines TRBV27 with TRBJ1-5, with D possibly matching TRBD1 (6 bases). This CDR3 has 17 residues. CDR1 and CDR2 (germline): MNHEY, SMNVEV (reference sequence). V was cut by 5 bases and J by 1 base, with 18 bases left in between. The CDR3 sequence is CASSPLRTQGSNQPQHF. DNA for the CDR3: TGTGCCAGCAGTCCTCTTCGGACACAGGGAAGCAATCAGCCCCAGCATTTT.

The chain combines TRBV19 with TRBJ2-7; TRBD1 matches at 9 bases. The CDR3 runs 15 residues. V trimming: 5 bases; J trimming: 3 bases; junction bases outside the gene matches: 8. The germline gives CDR1 LNHDA, CDR2 SQIVND (reference sequence). In nucleotides, the CDR3 is TGTGCCAGTAGTGCGGGACAGGGCATCTACTACGAGCAGTACTTC. Its translation is CASSAGQGIYYEQYF.

This chain uses TRBV5-6 with TRBJ2-3, with D possibly TRBD2 on 6 matching bases. There are 16 residues in the CDR3. V shed 4 bases and J shed 5 bases, with 20 bases lying between them. Per the germline V gene, CDR1 is SGHDT and CDR2 is YYEEEE. In nucleotides, the CDR3 is TGTGCCAGCAGCCTGAGCCCCGGGGGACCCGTAGATACGCAGTATTTT. Translated, it gives CASSLSPGGPVDTQYF.

The chain uses TRBV9 and TRBJ2-7, with 8 bases lining up with TRBD2. CDR1 is SGDLS and CDR2 is YYNGEE in the germline V gene. Unmatched junction bases numbered 6, after V lost 4 bases and J lost 3 bases. The CDR3 loop spans 14 amino acids. Written as DNA, the CDR3 is TGTGCCAGCAGCCCGAGCGGGGGCAACTACGAGCAGTACTTC. This gives the protein CASSPSGGNYEQYF. Full variable domain (remainder filled in from reference TRBV9 and TRBJ2-7): DSGVTQTPKHLITATGQRVTLRCSPRSGDLSVYWYQQSLDQGLQFLIQYYNGEERAKGNILERFSAQQFPDLHSELNLSSLELGDSALYFCASSPSGGNYEQYFGPGTRLTVT.

The V and J genes are TRBV28 and TRBJ2-7; 11 nucleotides line up with TRBD2. The CDR3 loop spans 14 amino acids. Looked up from germline, CDR1 is MDHEN and CDR2 is SYDVKM. V shed 4 bases and J 4 bases; nucleotides not matched to a gene: 3. The CDR3 loop reads CASSSSGGLYEQYF. In DNA form, the CDR3 reads TGTGCCAGCAGTTCTAGCGGGGGGCTTTACGAGCAGTACTTC.

This chain links TRBV9 with TRBJ1-3; the D is unclear. Germline lookup yields CDR1 SGDLS and CDR2 YYNGEE. The CDR3 spans 15 residues. V was cut by 4 bases and J by 2 bases, with 13 bases left in between. The CDR3 loop reads CASSTHDIAGNTIYF. CDR3 in DNA: TGTGCCAGCAGCACCCATGACATTGCTGGAAACACCATATATTTT. Together with reference TRBV9 and TRBJ1-3, the CDR3 gives the full variable domain: DSGVTQTPKHLITATGQRVTLRCSPRSGDLSVYWYQQSLDQGLQFLIQYYNGEERAKGNILERFSAQQFPDLHSELNLSSLELGDSALYFCASSTHDIAGNTIYFGEGSWLTVV.